This entry lists 2 T cell receptor beta chains sequenced from one sample in a study of glioma-infiltrating T cells after dendritic cell vaccination. Data came from immunoSEQ multiplex PCR; TCRdb stores just in-frame clones and leaves some out. Here the sample spans tens of thousands of clones, 81% being singletons. This sample comprised blood, obtained before dendritic cell vaccination. The receptor source for this set is a human donor with glioblastoma.

This clone was observed a single time. This chain joins TRBV29-1 and TRBJ1-1; 9 positions match TRBD1. V was clipped by 7 bases and J by 0 bases; unmatched bases: 0. Germline loops: CDR1 SQVTM, CDR2 ANQGSEA. CDR3 length: 12 residues. The CDR3 DNA follows: TGCAGCGGGGACAGGGTGAACACTGAAGCTTTCTTT. Its protein is CSGDRVNTEAFF.

This clone was counted between two and nine times. V usage is TRBV14 and J usage is TRBJ2-1; perhaps TRBD1 as D (5 bases). The germline V and J ends were trimmed by 3 bases and 8 bases, with 17 bases remaining between them. The length of the CDR3 is 15 residues. In germline, CDR1 is SGHDN, CDR2 FVKESK. This chain's CDR3 is CASSHLDRDWDEQFF. CDR3 in DNA: TGTGCCAGCAGCCATCTAGACAGAGATTGGGATGAGCAGTTCTTC. Filled out from reference TRBV14 and TRBJ2-1, the complete variable domain reads EAGVTQFPSHSVIEKGQTVTLRCDPISGHDNLYWYRRVMGKEIKFLLHFVKESKQDESGMPNNRFLAERTGGTYSTLKVQPAELEDSGVYFCASSHLDRDWDEQFFGPGTRLTVL.